This T cell receptor (beta chain) emerged from a study of cytomegalovirus exposure and HLA in healthy donors. It was with 60 Vbeta and 13 Jbeta primers that the PCR ran. The table came from immunoSEQ multiplex PCR; TCRdb's copy has only in-frame clones and leaves some out. The sample contains 110,000 to 150,000 clones, more than 7.5% of which appear only once. In its sample, this clone was seen a few times. Antigen: not known. Findings and caveats of the study: TCR beta sequences numbering 15,000 to 20,000 were associated with HLA alleles at 0.05 false discovery rate in a later analysis. A few CMV-associated chains were confirmed in vitro to be specific for CMV antigens. The number of N-insertions in an Asian-associated ancestry cluster was reportedly below the roughly 620-donor mean in a later analysis.

Material: PBMCs. This receptor was identified in a man aged 45 to 65 in good health and CMV-seronegative.

The CDR3 DNA reads TGCGCCAGCAGTGGTCTAGCGGGAAATGAGCAGTTCTTC. Amino acids: CASSGLAGNEQFF. The V gene is TRBV10-1, the J gene TRBJ2-1, with 9 bases identical to TRBD2. This CDR3 is built from 13 residues. Germline CDR1 and CDR2: WNHNN and SYGVQD (reference sequence). The ends lost 4 bases at V and 7 bases at J; junction bases unmatched: 2.